The entry below describes one T cell receptor (beta chain). The antigen is unknown. Each TRB cDNA library was prepared by 5' RACE (with UMI labels). For each CDR3 protein, TCRdb gives one entry from its re-call of the 5' RACE reads, without DNA. This table lists more than 100,000 distinct CDR3 sequences. Researchers reported sorting every CD8+ T cell subset in triplicate, 330,000 or so cells per sort. These data originate in a study of CXCR3-negative and CXCR3-positive naive CD8 T cells. The wider study: Per-library TRB read counts averaged about 1.5 +/- 0.3 million, adding up to 110 million to 150 million in total.

Germline lookup yields CDR1 SGDLS and CDR2 YYNGEE. The CDR3 runs 15 residues. Study-level findings and limits: Naive subsets were similarly diverse, while memory CD8+ repertoires were much less diverse. TRB CDR3s of CXCR3-positive naive cells were more hydrophobic than those of CXCR3-negative naive cells.

The V call is TRBV9, the J call TRBJ2-4; absent DNA, TCRdb's TRBD2 call cannot be checked. The receptor was derived from a human donor in good health. Some clones in this sample may be carry-over from other donors' samples. Specimen: naive CXCR3+ CD8+ T cells from blood. The subset here: CD45RO-CCR7+CD27+CD95- naive CD8+ T cells expressing CXCR3 (TNR3+). This CDR3 reads CASSMDSTSGTPRAF. Complete variable domain (other parts from reference TRBV9 and TRBJ2-4): DSGVTQTPKHLITATGQRVTLRCSPRSGDLSVYWYQQSLDQGLQFLIQYYNGEERAKGNILERFSAQQFPDLHSELNLSSLELGDSALYFCASSMDSTSGTPRAFGAGTRLSVL.